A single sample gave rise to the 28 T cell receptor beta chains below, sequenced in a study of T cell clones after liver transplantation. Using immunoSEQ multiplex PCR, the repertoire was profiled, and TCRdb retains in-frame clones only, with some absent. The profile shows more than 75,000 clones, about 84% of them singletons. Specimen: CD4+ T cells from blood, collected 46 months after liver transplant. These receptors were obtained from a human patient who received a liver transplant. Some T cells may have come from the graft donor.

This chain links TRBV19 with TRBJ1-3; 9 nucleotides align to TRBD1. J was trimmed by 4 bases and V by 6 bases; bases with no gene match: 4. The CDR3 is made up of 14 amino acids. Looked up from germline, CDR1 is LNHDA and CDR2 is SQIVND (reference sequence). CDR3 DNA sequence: TGTGCCAGTAGACCCGGGACAGGGGGAAACACCATATATTTT. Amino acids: CASRPGTGGNTIYF.

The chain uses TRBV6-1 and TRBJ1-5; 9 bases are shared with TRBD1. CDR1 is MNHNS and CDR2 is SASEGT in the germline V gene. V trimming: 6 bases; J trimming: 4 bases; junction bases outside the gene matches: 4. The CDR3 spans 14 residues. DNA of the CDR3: TGTGCCAGCAGAAAGGGACAGGGTAATCAGCCCCAGCATTTT. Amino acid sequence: CASRKGQGNQPQHF.

This CDR3 reads CASSYAGGTRNYGYTF. The CDR3 DNA reads as TGTGCCAGCAGTTATGCAGGGGGAACGAGAAACTATGGCTACACCTTC. The V call is TRBV27, the J call TRBJ1-2, with 7 positions matching TRBD1. The V segment lost 4 bases and the J segment 2 bases; nucleotides outside the gene matches: 10. The CDR3 contains 16 residues. Germline V gives CDR1 MNHEY, CDR2 SMNVEV (reference sequence).

The CDR3 spells CASREWTGGRDTQYF. The CDR3 DNA follows: TGTGCCAGCAGGGAATGGACAGGGGGCCGGGATACGCAGTATTTT. The V and J genes are TRBV6-5 and TRBJ2-3; TRBD1 aligns across 11 bases. J was trimmed by 6 bases and V by 6 bases; bases with no gene match: 8. The CDR3 length is 15 residues. The V gene's germline CDR1 is MNHEY and CDR2 SVGAGI.

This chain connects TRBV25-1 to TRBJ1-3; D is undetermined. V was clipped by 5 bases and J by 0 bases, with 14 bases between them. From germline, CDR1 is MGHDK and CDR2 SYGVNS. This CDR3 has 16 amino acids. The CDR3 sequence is CASSPDRFSSGNTIYF. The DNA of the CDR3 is TGTGCCAGCAGTCCCGACCGATTTTCCTCTGGAAACACCATATATTTT. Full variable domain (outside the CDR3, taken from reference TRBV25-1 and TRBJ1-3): EADIYQTPRYLVIGTGKKITLECSQTMGHDKMYWYQQDPGMELHLIHYSYGVNSTEKGDLSSESTVSRIRTEHFPLTLESARPSHTSQYLCASSPDRFSSGNTIYFGEGSWLTVV.

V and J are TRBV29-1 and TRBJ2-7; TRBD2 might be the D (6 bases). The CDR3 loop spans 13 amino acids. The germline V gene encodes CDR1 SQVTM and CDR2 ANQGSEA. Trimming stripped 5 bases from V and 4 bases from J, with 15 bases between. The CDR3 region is CSVQVAGRYEQYF. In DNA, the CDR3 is TGCAGCGTTCAGGTGGCGGGAAGGTACGAGCAGTACTTC.

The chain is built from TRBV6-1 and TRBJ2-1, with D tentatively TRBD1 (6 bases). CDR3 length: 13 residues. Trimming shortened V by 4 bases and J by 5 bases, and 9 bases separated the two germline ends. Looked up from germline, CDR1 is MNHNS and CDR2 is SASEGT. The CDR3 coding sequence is TGTGCCAGCAGTGCCAACAGGGACAATGAGCAGTTCTTC. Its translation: CASSANRDNEQFF.

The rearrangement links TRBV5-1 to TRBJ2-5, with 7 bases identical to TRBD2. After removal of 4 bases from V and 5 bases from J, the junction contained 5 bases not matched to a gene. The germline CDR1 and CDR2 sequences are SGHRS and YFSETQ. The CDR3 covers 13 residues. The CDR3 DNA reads TGCGCCAGCAGCCAGACTAGCACGGAGACCCAGTACTTC. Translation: CASSQTSTETQYF.

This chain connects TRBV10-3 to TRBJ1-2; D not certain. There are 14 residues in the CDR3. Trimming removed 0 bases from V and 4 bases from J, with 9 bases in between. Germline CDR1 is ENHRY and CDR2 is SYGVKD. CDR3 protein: CAISESGSTYGYTF. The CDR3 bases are TGTGCCATCAGTGAGTCCGGATCAACCTATGGCTACACCTTC.

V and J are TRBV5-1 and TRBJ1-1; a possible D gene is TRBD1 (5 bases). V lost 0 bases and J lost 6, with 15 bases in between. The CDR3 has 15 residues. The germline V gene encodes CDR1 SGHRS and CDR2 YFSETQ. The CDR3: CASSLVSQGIAEAFF. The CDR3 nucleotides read TGCGCCAGCAGCTTGGTGTCTCAGGGTATTGCTGAAGCTTTCTTT.

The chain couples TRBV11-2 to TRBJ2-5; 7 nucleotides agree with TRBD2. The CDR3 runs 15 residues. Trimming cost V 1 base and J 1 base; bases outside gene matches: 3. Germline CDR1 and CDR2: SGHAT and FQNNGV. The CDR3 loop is CASSLGLATQETQYF. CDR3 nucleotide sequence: TGTGCCAGCAGCTTAGGACTAGCCACCCAAGAGACCCAGTACTTC.

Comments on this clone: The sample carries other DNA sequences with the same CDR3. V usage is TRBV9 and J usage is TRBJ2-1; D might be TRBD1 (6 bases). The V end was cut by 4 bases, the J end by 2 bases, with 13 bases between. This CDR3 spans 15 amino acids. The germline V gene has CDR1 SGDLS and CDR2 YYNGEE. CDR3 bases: TGTGCCAGCAGCCCCCAGACAGGTCCCTACAATGAGCAGTTCTTC. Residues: CASSPQTGPYNEQFF.

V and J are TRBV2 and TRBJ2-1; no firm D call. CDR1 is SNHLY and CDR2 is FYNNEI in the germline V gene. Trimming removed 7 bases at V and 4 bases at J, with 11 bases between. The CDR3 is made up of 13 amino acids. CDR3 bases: TGTGCCAGCAACCGGAGACTTTACAATGAGCAGTTCTTC. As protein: CASNRRLYNEQFF. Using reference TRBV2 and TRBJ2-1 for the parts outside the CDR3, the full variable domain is EPEVTQTPSHQVTQMGQEVILRCVPISNHLYFYWYRQILGQKVEFLVSFYNNEISEKSEIFDDQFSVERPDGSNFTLKIRSTKLEDSAMYFCASNRRLYNEQFFGPGTRLTVL.

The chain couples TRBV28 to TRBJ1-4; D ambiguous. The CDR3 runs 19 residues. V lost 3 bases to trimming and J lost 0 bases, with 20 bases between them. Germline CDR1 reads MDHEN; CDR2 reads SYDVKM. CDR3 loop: CASSFSFEEEVATNEKLFF. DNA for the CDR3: TGTGCCAGCAGTTTCAGTTTCGAAGAGGAGGTTGCAACTAATGAAAAACTGTTTTTT.

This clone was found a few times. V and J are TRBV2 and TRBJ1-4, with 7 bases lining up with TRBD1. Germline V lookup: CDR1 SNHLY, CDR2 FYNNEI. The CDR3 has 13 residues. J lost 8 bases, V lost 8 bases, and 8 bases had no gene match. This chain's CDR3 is CASATGPREKLFF. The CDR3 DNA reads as TGTGCCAGCGCGACAGGGCCTAGGGAAAAACTGTTTTTT.

CDR3 in amino acids: CASVAGTPTTLSYNEQFF. CDR3 in DNA: TGCGCCAGCGTCGCCGGGACTCCCACAACTTTATCCTACAATGAGCAGTTCTTC. The chain employs TRBV5-1 and TRBJ2-1, with D possibly TRBD2 on 6 matching bases. The CDR3 runs to 18 residues. V shed 7 bases and J shed 1 base, with 24 bases lying between them. Looked up from germline, CDR1 is SGHRS and CDR2 is YFSETQ.

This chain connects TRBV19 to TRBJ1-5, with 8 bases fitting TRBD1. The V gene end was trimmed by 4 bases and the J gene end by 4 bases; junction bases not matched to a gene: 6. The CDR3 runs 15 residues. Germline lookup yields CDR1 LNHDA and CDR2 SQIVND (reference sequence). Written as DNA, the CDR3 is TGTGCCAGTAGTAGAACAGGGGGTACAAATCAGCCCCAGCATTTT. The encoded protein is CASSRTGGTNQPQHF.

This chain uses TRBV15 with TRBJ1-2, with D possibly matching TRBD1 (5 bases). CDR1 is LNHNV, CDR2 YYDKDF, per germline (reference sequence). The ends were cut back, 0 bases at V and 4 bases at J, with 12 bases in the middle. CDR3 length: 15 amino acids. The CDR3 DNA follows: TGTGCCACCAGCAGAGATGAGGGGTTCGGCTATGGCTACACCTTC. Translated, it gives CATSRDEGFGYGYTF.

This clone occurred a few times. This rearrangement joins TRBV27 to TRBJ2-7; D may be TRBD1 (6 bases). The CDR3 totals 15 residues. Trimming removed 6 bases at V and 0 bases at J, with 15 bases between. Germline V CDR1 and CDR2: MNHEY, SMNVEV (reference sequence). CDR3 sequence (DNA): TGTGCCAGCAGATTACAGGGTGCCTCCTCCTACGAGCAGTACTTC. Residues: CASRLQGASSYEQYF.

The chain's CDR3 is CASSLIAGGLNTQYF. DNA for the CDR3: TGCGCCAGCAGCTTGATAGCGGGAGGGCTGAATACGCAGTATTTT. This chain links TRBV5-1 with TRBJ2-3; 11 bases are shared with TRBD2. The germline CDR1 and CDR2 sequences are SGHRS and YFSETQ. The J segment lost 7 bases and the V segment lost 1 base, leaving 5 bases of the junction unmatched. CDR3 length equals 15 residues. Using reference TRBV5-1 and TRBJ2-3 for the parts outside the CDR3, the full variable domain is KAGVTQTPRYLIKTRGQQVTLSCSPISGHRSVSWYQQTPGQGLQFLFEYFSETQRNKGNFPGRFSGRQFSNSRSEMNVSTLELGDSALYLCASSLIAGGLNTQYFGPGTRLTVL.

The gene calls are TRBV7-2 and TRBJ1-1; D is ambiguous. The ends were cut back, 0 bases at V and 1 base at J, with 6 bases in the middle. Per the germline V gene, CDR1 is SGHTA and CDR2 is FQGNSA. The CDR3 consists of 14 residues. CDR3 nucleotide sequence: TGTGCCAGCAGCTTAGCGGCGGGGAACACTGAAGCTTTCTTT. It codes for CASSLAAGNTEAFF.

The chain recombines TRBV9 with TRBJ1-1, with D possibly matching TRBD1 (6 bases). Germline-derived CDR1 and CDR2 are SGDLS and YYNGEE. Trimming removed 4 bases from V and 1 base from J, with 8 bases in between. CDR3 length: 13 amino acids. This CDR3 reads CASSRTANTEAFF. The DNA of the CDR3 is TGTGCCAGCAGCCGGACAGCGAACACTGAAGCTTTCTTT.

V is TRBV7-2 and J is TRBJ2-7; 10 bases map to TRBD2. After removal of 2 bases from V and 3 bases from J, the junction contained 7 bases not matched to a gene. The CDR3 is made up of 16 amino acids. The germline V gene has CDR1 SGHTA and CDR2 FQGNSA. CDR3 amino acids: CASSLRLAGAGYEQYF. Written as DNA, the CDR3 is TGTGCCAGCAGCTTAAGGCTAGCGGGAGCAGGCTACGAGCAGTACTTC.

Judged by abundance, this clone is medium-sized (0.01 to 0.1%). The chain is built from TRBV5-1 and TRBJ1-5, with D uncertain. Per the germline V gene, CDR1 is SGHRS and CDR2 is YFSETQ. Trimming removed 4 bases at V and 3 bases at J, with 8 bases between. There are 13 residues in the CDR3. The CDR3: CASSLGINQPQHF. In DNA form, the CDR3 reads TGCGCCAGCAGCCTAGGGATCAATCAGCCCCAGCATTTT.

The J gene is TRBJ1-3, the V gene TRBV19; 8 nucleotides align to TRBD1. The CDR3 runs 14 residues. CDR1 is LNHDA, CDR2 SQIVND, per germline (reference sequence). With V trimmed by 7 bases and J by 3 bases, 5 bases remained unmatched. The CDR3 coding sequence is TGTGCCAGTAAACCGGACAGGGTTGGAAACACCATATATTTT. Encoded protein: CASKPDRVGNTIYF. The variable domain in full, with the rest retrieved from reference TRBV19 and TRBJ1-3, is DGGITQSPKYLFRKEGQNVTLSCEQNLNHDAMYWYRQDPGQGLRLIYYSQIVNDFQKGDIAEGYSVSREKKESFPLTVTSAQKNPTAFYLCASKPDRVGNTIYFGEGSWLTVV.

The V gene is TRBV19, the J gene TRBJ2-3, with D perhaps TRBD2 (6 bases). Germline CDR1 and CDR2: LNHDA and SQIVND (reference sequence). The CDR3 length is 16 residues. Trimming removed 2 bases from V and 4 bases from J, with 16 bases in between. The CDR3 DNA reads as TGTGCCAGTAGTATAAATCGCGGCCCGGGGGCAGATACGCAGTATTTT. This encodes CASSINRGPGADTQYF.

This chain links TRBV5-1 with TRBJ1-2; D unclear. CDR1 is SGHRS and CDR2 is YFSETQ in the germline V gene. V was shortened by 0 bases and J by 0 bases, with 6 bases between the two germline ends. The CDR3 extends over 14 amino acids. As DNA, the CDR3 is TGCGCCAGCAGCTTGGACTCGCCTAACTATGGCTACACCTTC. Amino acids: CASSLDSPNYGYTF.

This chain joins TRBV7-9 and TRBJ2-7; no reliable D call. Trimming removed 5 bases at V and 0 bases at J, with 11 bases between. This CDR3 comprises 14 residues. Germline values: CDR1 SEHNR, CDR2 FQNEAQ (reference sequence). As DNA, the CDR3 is TGTGCCAGCAGCCGCGCGACCAGCTCCTACGAGCAGTACTTC. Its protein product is CASSRATSSYEQYF.